This T cell receptor (beta chain) was captured by sequencing in a study of neurological immune-mediated disorders. This clonotype has ten or more counts. Its cognate antigen is unknown. Regarding the study as a whole: Multiple sclerosis, the disease with the least TCR clonal expansion, fell below healthy controls, whereas HTLV-1-associated myelopathy showed the most.

Each CDR3 protein gets one entry after TCRdb re-called the 5' RACE reads with MiXCR. The sample shows 30,000 to 40,000 distinct CDR3 sequences, 3.5% to 4% of them seen only once. Germline V lookup: CDR1 SGHRS, CDR2 YFSETQ. V gave up 0 bases and J gave up 8 bases; unmatched junction bases: 7. The CDR3 consists of 15 residues. The chain carries TRBV5-1 and TRBJ2-1, with 8 bases identical to TRBD2. This clonotype was sampled from a man aged 25-45 years with multiple sclerosis. The sample was PBMCs. The CDR3 DNA is TGCGCCAGCAGCTTGGCCTTGCTAGCGGGCGATGAGCAGTTCTTC. Its protein is CASSLALLAGDEQFF.